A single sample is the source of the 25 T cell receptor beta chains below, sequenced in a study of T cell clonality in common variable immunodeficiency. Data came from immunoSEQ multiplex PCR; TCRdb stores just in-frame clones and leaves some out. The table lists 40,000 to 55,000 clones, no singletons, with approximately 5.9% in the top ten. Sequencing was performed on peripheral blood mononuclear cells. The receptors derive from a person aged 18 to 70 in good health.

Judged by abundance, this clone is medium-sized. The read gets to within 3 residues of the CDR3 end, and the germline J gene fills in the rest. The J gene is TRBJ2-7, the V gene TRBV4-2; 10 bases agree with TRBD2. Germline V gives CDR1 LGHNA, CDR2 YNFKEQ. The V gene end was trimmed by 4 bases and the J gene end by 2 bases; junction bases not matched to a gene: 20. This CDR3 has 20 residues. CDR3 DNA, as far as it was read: TGTGCCAGCAGCCTCCGACAGCGGGGGGGCGCGGGTCGAAAAGCCTACGAG. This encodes CASSLRQRGGAGRKAYE. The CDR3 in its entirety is CASSLRQRGGAGRKAYEQYF.

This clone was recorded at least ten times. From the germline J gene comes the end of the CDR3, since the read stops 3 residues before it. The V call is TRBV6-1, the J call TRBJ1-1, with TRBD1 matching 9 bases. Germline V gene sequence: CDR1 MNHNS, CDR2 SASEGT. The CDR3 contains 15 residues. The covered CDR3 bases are TGTGCCAGCAGTGAGCCGGACAGGGGCCTAATGACG. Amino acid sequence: CASSEPDRGLMT. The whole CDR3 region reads CASSEPDRGLMTAFF.

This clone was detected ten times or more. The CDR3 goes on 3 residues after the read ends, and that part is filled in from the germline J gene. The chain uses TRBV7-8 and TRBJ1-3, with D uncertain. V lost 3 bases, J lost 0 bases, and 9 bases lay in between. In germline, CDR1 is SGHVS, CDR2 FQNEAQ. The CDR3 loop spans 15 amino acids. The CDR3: CASSFGGYSGNTIYF. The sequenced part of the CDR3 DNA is TGTGCCAGCAGCTTCGGCGGGTACTCTGGAAACACC.

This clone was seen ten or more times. Incomplete CDR3 DNA: TGTGCCTGGAGCGGAAGGGGCCTAACTGAA. It translates to CAWSGRGLTE. The entire CDR3 protein reads CAWSGRGLTEAFF. J is TRBJ1-1 and V is TRBV30; perhaps TRBD1 as D (5 bases). The read finishes 3 residues shy of the CDR3 end, and the germline J gene is used to complete it. Trimming removed 3 bases from V and 5 bases from J, with 13 bases in between. The length of the CDR3 is 13 residues. Germline CDR1 reads GTSNPN; CDR2 reads SVGIG (reference sequence).

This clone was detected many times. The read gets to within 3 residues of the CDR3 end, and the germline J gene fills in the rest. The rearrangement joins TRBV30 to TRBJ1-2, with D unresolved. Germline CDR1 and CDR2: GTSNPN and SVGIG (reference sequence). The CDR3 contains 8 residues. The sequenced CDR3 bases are TGTGTCGTAGAAGGC. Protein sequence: CVVEG. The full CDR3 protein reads CVVEGYTF. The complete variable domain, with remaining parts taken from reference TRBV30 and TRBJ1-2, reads SQTIHQWPATLVQPVGSPLSLECTVEGTSNPNLYWYRQAAGRGLQLLFYSVGIGQISSEVPQNLSASRPQDRQFILSSKKLLLSDSGFYLCVVEGYTFGSGTRLTVV.

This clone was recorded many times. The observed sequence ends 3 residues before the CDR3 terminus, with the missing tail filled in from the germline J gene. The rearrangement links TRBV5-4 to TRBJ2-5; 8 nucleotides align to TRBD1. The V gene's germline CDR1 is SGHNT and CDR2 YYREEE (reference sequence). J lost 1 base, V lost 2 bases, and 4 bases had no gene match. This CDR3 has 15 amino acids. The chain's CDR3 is CASSLGDRSQETQYF. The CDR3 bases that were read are TGTGCCAGCAGCTTAGGGGACAGGTCCCAAGAGACC.

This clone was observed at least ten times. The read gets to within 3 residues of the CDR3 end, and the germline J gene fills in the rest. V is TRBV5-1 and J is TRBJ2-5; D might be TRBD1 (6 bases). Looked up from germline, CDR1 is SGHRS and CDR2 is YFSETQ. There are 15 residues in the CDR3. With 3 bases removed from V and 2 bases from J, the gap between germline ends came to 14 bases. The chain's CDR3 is CASSSTGFVQETQYF. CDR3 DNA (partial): TGCGCCAGCAGCTCTACAGGGTTTGTTCAAGAGACC.

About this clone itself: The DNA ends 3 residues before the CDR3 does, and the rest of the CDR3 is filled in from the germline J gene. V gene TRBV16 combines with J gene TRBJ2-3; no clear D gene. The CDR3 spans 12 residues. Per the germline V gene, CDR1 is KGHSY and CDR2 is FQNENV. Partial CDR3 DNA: TGTGCCAGCAGCCAATCGTTAGAGCCG. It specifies CASSQSLEP. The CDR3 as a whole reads CASSQSLEPQYF. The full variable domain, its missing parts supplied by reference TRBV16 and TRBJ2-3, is GEEVAQTPKHLVRGEGQKAKLYCAPIKGHSYVFWYQQVLKNEFKFLISFQNENVFDETGMPKERFSAKCLPNSPCSLEIQATKLEDSAVYFCASSQSLEPQYFGPGTRLTVL.

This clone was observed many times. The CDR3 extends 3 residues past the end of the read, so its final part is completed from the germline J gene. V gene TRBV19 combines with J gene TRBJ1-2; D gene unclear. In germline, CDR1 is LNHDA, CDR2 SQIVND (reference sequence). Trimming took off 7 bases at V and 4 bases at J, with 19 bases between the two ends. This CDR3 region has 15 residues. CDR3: CASKPRVSSIYGYTF. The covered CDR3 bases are TGTGCCAGTAAACCCCGGGTTTCCTCCATCTATGGC.

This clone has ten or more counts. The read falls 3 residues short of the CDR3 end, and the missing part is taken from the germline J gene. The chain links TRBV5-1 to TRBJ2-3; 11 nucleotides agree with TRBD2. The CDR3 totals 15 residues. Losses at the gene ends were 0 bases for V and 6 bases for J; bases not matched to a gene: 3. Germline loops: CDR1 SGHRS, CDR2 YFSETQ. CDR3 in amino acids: CASSLASGGFDTQYF. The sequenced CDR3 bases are TGCGCCAGCAGCTTGGCTAGCGGGGGGTTTGATACG.

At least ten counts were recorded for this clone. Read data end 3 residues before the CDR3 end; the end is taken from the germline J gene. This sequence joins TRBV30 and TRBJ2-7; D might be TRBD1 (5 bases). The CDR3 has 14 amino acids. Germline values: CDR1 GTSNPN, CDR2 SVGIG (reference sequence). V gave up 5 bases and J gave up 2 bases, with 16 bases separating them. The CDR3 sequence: CAWQGPGLTYEQYF. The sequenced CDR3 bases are TGTGCCTGGCAGGGCCCAGGCTTAACCTACGAG.

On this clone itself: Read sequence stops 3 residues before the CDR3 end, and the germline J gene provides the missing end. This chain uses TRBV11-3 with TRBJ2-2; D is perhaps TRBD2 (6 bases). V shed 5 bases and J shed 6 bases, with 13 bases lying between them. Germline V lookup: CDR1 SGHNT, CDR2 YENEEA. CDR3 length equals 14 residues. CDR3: CASSPGTPSGELFF. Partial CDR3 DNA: TGTGCCAGCAGCCCGGGGACTCCCTCCGGGGAG. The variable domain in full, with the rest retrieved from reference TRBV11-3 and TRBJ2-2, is EAGVVQSPRYKIIEKKQPVAFWCNPISGHNTLYWYLQNLGQGPELLIRYENEEAVDDSQLPKDRFSAERLKGVDSTLKIQPAELGDSAVYLCASSPGTPSGELFFGEGSRLTVL.

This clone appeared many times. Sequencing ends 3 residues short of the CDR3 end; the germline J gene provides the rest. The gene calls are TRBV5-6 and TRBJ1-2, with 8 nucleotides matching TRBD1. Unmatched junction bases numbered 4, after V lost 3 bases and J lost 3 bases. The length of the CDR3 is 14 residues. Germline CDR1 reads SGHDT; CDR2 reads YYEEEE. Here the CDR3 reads CASSSGQDYYGYTF. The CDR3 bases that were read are TGTGCCAGCAGCTCGGGACAGGACTACTATGGC.

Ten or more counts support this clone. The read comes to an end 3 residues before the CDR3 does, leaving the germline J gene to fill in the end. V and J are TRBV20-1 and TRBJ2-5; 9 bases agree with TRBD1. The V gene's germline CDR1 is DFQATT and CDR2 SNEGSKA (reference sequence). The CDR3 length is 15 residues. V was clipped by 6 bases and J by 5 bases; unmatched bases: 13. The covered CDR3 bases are TGCAGTGCGGGGACAGGGTATAATCTTATGGAGACC. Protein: CSAGTGYNLMET. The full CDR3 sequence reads CSAGTGYNLMETQYF.

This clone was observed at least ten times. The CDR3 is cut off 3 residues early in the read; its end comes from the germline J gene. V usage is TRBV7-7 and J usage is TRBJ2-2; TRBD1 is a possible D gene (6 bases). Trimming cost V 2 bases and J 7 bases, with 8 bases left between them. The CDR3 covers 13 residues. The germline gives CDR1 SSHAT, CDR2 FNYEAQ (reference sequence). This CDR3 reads CASSLTRGGELFF. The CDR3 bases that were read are TGTGCCAGCAGCTTAACCAGGGGCGGGGAG.

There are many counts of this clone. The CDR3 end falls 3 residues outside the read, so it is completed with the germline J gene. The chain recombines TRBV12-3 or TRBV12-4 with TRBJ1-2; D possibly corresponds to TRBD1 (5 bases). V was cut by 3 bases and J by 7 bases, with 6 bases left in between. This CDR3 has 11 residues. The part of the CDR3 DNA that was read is TGTGCCAGCAGTTTGGGGCGTGGC. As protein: CASSLGRG. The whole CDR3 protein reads CASSLGRGYTF.

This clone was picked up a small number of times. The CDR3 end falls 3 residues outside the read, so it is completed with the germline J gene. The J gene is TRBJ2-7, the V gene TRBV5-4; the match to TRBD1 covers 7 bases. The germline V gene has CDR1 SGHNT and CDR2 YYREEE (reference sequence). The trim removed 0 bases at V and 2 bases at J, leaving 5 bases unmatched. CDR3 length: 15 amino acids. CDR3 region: CASSLDGTVTYEQYF. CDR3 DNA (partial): TGTGCCAGCAGCTTGGATGGGACAGTCACCTACGAG.

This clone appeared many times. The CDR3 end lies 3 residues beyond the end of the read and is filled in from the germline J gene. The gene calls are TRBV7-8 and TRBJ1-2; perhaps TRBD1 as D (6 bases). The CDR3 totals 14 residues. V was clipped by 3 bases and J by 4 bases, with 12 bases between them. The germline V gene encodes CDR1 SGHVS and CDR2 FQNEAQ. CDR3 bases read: TGTGCCAGCAGCTTGGGGGCGGGTGGCTATGGC. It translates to CASSLGAGGYG. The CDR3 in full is CASSLGAGGYGYTF.

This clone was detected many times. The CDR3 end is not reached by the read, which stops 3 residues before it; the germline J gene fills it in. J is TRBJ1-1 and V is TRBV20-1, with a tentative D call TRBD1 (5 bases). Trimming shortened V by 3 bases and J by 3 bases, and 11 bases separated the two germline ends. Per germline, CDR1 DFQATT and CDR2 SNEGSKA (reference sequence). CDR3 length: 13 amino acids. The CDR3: CSARRGGDTEAFF. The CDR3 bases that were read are TGCAGTGCTAGGCGCGGAGGGGACACTGAA.

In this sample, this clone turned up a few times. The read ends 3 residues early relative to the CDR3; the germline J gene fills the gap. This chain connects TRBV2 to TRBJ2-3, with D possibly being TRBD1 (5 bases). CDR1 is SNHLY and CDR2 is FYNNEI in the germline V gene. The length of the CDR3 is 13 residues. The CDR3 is CASNAGAIQPQYF. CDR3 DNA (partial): TGTGCCAGCAATGCTGGGGCTATTCAGCCG.

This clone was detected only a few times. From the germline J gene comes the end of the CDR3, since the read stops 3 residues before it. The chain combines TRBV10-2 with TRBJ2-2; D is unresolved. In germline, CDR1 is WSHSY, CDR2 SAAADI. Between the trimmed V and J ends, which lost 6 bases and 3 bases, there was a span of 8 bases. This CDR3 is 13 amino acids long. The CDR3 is CASRNGYTGELFF. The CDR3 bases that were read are TGCGCCAGCAGGAACGGGTACACCGGGGAG.

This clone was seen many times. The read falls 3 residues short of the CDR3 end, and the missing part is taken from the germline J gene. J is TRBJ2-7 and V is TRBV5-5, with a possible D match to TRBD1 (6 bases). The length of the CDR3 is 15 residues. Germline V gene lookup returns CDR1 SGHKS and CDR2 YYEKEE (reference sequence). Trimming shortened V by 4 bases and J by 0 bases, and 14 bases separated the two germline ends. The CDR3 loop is CASSQSWTVSYEQYF. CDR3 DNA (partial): TGTGCCAGCAGCCAATCCTGGACAGTCTCCTACGAG.

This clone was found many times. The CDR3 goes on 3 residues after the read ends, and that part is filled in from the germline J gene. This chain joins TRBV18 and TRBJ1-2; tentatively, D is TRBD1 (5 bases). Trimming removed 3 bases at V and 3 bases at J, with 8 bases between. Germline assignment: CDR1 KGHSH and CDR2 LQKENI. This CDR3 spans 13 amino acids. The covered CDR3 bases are TGTGCCAGCTCACCTGCCAGGGACTATGGC. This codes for CASSPARDYG. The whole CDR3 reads CASSPARDYGYTF.

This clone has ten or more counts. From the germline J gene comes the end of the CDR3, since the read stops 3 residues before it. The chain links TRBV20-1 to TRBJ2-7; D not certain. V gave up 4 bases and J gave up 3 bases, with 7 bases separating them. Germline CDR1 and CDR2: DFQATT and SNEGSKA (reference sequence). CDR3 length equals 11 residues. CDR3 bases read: TGCAGTGCTAAATCCGGCTACGAG. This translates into CSAKSGYE. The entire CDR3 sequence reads CSAKSGYEQYF.

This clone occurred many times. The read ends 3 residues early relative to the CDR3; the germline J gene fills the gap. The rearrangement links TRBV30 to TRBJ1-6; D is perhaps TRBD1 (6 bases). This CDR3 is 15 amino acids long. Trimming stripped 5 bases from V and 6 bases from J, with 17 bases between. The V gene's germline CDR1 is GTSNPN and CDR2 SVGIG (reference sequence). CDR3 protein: CAWGGRVVGNSPLHF. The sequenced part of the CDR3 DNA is TGTGCCTGGGGGGGCCGGGTTGTCGGTAATTCACCC.